This paragraph covers one T cell receptor beta chain sequence. Its antigen is unidentified. This sample was included in a study of cytomegalovirus exposure and HLA in healthy donors. Across the study: The 120 validation repertoires used the same platform as the 650 to 850 first-cohort repertoires (as reported by a later analysis).

V lost 0 bases, J lost 2 bases, and 10 bases stayed unmatched. The CDR3 totals 17 residues. Germline CDR1 is LGHNT and CDR2 is FRNRAP. TCRdb's table, derived via immunoSEQ multiplex PCR, lists solely in-frame clones and lacks some. The sample records some 80,000 clones, roughly 96% being singletons. Findings and caveats of the study: Most TCR sequences were seen very rarely across donors, but some public TCRs occurred in many. Some TCR beta chains (around 160 of them) were listed as cytomegalovirus-associated. First-cohort TCR clusters tended to co-occur in the roughly 130 validation repertoires, a later analysis found.

The clonotype was recovered from a woman aged 18 to 35 in good health and CMV-seronegative. The sequenced material came from PBMCs. The chain recombines TRBV12-5 with TRBJ2-7, with 7 bases identical to TRBD2. The CDR3 DNA sequence: TGTGCTAGTGGTTTGGTACTGGGGGAGGGGCGACCCTACGAGCAGTACTTC. This translates into CASGLVLGEGRPYEQYF.